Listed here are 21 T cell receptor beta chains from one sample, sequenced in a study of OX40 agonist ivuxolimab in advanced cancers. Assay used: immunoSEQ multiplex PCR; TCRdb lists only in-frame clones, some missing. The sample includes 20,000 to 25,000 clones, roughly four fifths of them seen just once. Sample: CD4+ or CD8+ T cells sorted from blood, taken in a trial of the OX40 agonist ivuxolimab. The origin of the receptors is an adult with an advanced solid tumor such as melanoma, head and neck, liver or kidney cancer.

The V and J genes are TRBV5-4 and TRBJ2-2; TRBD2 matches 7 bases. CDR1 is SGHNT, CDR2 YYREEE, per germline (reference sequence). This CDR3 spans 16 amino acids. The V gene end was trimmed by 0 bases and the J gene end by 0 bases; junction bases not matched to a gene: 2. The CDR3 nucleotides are TGTGCCAGCAGCTTGGGGCTAGCGGCGAACACCGGGGAGCTGTTTTTT. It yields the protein CASSLGLAANTGELFF.

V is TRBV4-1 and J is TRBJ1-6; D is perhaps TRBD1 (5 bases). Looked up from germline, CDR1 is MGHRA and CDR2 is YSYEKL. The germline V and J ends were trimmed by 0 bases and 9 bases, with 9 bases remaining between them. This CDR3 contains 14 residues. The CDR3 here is CASSQEGRGSPLHF. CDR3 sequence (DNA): TGCGCCAGCAGCCAAGAGGGAAGGGGTTCACCCCTCCACTTT.

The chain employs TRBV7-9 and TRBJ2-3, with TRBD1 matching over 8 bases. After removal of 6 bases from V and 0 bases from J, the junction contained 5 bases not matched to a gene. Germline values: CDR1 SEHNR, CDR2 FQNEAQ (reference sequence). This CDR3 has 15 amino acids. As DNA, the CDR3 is TGTGCCAGCAGAACGGACAGGGCTAGCACAGATACGCAGTATTTT. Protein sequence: CASRTDRASTDTQYF.

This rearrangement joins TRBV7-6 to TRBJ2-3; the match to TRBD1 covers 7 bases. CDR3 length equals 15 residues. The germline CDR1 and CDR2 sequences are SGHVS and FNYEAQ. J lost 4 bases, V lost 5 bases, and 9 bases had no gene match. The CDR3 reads CASSTTTGFADTQYF. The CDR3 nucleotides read TGTGCCAGCAGCACAACGACAGGGTTCGCAGATACGCAGTATTTT.

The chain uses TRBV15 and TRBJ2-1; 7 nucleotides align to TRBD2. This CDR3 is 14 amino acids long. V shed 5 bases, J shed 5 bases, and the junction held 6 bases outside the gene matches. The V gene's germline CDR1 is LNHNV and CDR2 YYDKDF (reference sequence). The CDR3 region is CATSPGGSHNEQFF. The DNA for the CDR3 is TGTGCCACCAGCCCGGGCGGGAGCCACAATGAGCAGTTCTTC.

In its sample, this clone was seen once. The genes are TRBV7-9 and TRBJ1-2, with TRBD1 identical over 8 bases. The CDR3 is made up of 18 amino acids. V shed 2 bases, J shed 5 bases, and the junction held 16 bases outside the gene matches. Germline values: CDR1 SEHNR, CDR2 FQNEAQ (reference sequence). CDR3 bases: TGTGCCAGCAGCTTAATGGGAGAACCTCAGGGGGCGCGGTATGGCTACACCTTC. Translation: CASSLMGEPQGARYGYTF.

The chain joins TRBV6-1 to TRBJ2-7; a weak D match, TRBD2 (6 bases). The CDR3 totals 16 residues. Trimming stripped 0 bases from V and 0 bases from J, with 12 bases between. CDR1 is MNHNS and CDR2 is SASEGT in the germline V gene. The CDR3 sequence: CASSEAEGKGSYEQYF. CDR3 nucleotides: TGTGCCAGCAGTGAAGCGGAGGGGAAGGGCTCCTACGAGCAGTACTTC.

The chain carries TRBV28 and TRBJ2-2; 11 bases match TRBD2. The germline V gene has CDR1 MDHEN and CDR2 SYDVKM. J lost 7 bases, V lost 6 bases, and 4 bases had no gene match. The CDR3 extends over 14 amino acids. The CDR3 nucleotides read TGTGCCAGCAGCCGGGGGACTAGCGGCGGGGAGCTGTTTTTT. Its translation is CASSRGTSGGELFF. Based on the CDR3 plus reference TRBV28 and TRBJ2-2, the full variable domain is DVKVTQSSRYLVKRTGEKVFLECVQDMDHENMFWYRQDPGLGLRLIYFSYDVKMKEKGDIPEGYSVSREKKERFSLILESASTNQTSMYLCASSRGTSGGELFFGEGSRLTVL.

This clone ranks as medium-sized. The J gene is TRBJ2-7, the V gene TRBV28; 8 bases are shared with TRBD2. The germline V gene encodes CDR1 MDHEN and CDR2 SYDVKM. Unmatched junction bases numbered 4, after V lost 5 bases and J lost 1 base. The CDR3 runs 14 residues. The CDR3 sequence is CASSASGSSYEQYF. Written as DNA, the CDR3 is TGTGCCAGCAGTGCCAGCGGGAGTTCCTACGAGCAGTACTTC. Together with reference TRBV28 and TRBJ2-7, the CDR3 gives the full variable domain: DVKVTQSSRYLVKRTGEKVFLECVQDMDHENMFWYRQDPGLGLRLIYFSYDVKMKEKGDIPEGYSVSREKKERFSLILESASTNQTSMYLCASSASGSSYEQYFGPGTRLTVT.

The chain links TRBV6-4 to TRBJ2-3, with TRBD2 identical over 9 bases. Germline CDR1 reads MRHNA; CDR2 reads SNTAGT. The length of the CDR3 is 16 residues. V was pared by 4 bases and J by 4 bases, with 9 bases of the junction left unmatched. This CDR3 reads CASSAKAAGGPDTQYF. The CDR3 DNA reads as TGTGCCAGCAGTGCGAAGGCAGCGGGAGGCCCAGATACGCAGTATTTT.

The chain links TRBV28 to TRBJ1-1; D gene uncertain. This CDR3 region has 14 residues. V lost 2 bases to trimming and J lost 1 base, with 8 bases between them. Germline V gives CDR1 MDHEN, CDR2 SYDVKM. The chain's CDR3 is CASSLTTPNTEAFF. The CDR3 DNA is TGTGCCAGCAGTTTAACGACACCGAACACTGAAGCTTTCTTT.

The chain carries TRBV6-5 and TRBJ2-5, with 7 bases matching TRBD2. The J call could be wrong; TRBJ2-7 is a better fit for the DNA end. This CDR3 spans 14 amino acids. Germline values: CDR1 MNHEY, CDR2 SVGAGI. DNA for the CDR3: TGTGCCAGCAGCCCCGGGCTAGCGGCAAACGAGCAGTACTTC. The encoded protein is CASSPGLAANEQYF.

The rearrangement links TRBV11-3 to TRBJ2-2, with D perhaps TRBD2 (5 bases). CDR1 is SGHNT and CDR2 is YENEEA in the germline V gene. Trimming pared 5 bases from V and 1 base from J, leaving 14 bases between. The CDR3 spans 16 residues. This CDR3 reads CASSPRGSENTGELFF. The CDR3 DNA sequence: TGTGCCAGCAGCCCTCGTGGTAGCGAGAACACCGGGGAGCTGTTTTTT.

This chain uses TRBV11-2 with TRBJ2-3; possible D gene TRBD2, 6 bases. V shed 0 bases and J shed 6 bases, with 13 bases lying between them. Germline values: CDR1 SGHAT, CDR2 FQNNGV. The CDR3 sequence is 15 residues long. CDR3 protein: CASSLDRTGADTQYF. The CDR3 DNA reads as TGTGCCAGCAGCTTAGATCGGACGGGAGCCGATACGCAGTATTTT.

The CDR3 reads CASSRLTGTSSYEQYF. The CDR3 DNA reads TGCGCCAGCAGCCGATTGACCGGGACAAGCTCCTACGAGCAGTACTTC. J is TRBJ2-7 and V is TRBV4-1, with a weak D call TRBD1 (6 bases). The CDR3 is 16 residues long. Trimming shortened V by 4 bases and J by 0 bases, and 16 bases separated the two germline ends. CDR1 and CDR2 from the germline V gene are MGHRA and YSYEKL.

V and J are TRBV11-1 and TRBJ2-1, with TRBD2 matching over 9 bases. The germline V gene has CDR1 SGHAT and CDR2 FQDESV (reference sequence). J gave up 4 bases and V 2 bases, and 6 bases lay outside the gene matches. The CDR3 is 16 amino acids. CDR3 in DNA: TGTGCCAGCAGCTTAAATAGCGGGAGTACTTACAATGAGCAGTTCTTC. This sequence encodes CASSLNSGSTYNEQFF.

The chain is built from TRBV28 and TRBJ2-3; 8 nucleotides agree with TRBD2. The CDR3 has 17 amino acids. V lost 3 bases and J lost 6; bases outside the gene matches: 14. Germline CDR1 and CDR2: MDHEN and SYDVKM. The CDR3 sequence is CASSFSDSGTRTDTQYF. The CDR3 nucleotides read TGTGCCAGCAGTTTCTCAGATAGCGGGACGAGGACGGATACGCAGTATTTT. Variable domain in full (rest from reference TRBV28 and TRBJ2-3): DVKVTQSSRYLVKRTGEKVFLECVQDMDHENMFWYRQDPGLGLRLIYFSYDVKMKEKGDIPEGYSVSREKKERFSLILESASTNQTSMYLCASSFSDSGTRTDTQYFGPGTRLTVL.

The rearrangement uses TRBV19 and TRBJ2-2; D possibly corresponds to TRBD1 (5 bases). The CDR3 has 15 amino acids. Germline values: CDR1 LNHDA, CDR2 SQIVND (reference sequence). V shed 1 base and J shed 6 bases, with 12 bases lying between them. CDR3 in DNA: TGTGCCAGTAGTATAGCCTTAACAGGTGCCGGGGAGCTGTTTTTT. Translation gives CASSIALTGAGELFF.

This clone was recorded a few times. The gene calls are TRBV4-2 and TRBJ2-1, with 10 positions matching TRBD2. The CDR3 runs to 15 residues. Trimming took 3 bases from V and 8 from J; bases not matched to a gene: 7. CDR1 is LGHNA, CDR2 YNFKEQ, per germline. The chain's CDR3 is CASSHASGSIDEQFF. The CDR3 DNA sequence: TGTGCCAGCAGCCACGCTAGCGGGAGCATCGATGAGCAGTTCTTC.

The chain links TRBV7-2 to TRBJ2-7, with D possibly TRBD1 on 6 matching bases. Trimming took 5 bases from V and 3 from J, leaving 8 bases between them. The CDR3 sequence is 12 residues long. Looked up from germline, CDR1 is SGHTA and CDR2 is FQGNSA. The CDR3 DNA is TGTGCCAGCAGCAACAGGGTCTACGAGCAGTACTTC. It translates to CASSNRVYEQYF.

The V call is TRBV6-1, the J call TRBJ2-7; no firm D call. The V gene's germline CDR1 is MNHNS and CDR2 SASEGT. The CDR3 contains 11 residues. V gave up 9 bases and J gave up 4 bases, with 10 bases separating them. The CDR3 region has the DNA TGTGCCAGTTGGGTTAATTACGAGCAGTACTTC. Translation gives CASWVNYEQYF.